This TCR beta chain was identified in a study of OX40 agonist ivuxolimab in advanced cancers. Study background: Aged roughly 20 to 85 with a mean of approximately 60 years, they were under 85% male. Partial responses, seen in three patients, involved one hepatocellular carcinoma and two cutaneous melanomas.

Notes on this clone: Antigen unknown.

Only in-frame clones appear in the TCRdb table, and some are missing; sequencing was by immunoSEQ multiplex PCR. The data contain about 83,000 clones, 70% to 85% of them singletons. The CDR3 sequence is 16 residues long. Germline trimming cut 2 bases from V and 4 bases from J; bases unmatched to any gene: 2. Germline values: CDR1 KGHSH, CDR2 LQKENI. Study-wide results and limits: Clones of CD4+ and CD8+ blood T cells grew by week 6 at doses of 0.1 to 3.0 mg/kg. A proportion of nonresponders additionally exhibited low normalized T-cell clonal expansion.

The material was CD4+ or CD8+ T cells sorted from blood, obtained in a trial of the OX40 agonist ivuxolimab. J is TRBJ2-2 and V is TRBV18; 12 bases map to TRBD2. This TCR was recovered from an adult with an advanced solid tumor such as melanoma, head and neck, liver or kidney cancer. CDR3 amino acids: CASSPTSGRPTGELFF. CDR3 coding DNA: TGTGCCAGCTCACCAACTAGCGGGAGGCCCACCGGGGAGCTGTTTTTT.